The rows below give T cell receptor beta chains drawn from one sample of a study of T-cell reconstitution after alpha-beta-depleted transplantation in children. TCRdb processed the PCR reads anew with MiXCR; each CDR3 protein has one entry. The sample yields about 610,000 distinct CDR3 sequences, roughly 30% seen once. Sequenced material: PBMCs, taken before TCRalphabeta/CD19-depleted stem cell transplant. All receptors derive from a boy in the first two years of life with Wiskott-Aldrich syndrome, due to receive a stem cell transplant. CDR3s leave out the opening cysteine and the closing phenylalanine or tryptophan. Each record gives: V gene, CDR3 length, J gene, CDR3 protein.

TRBV5-1	12	TRBJ2-1	ASSGGTEGDEQF
TRBV14	11	TRBJ1-1	ASSQSLNTEAF
TRBV12-3/TRBV12-4	12	TRBJ2-1	ASSAGLAFNEQF
TRBV11-1	12	TRBJ2-3	ASSQDRGGDTQY
TRBV12-3/TRBV12-4	13	TRBJ2-1	ASSPGVSLYNEQF
TRBV6-1	11	TRBJ1-5	ASSTTGRQPQH
TRBV7-2	14	TRBJ2-1	ASSVTGSRSYNEQF
TRBV7-7	11	TRBJ2-3	ASSWTVQDTQY
TRBV27	16	TRBJ2-5	ASSSPGLAGGPRETQY
TRBV27	13	TRBJ2-7	ASSFGLAASYEQY
TRBV21-1	14	TRBJ2-5	ASSKGLGRPWETQY
TRBV9	15	TRBJ2-5	ASSGNQGGTPQETQY
TRBV6-5	14	TRBJ1-2	ASSYSSGRFYYGYT
TRBV7-9	12	TRBJ2-7	ASSVSGNNYEQY
TRBV7-2	13	TRBJ2-1	ASSRAQGLLGEQF
TRBV13	13	TRBJ2-7	ASSSGLAGLREQY
TRBV12-3/TRBV12-4	13	TRBJ1-1	ASSLTGTGNTEAF
TRBV6-5	14	TRBJ2-1	ASSYNLAVGGNEQF
TRBV11-2	11	TRBJ2-1	ASSGQVANEQF
TRBV29-1	12	TRBJ2-5	SVVTGPGGETQY
TRBV5-1	13	TRBJ2-2	ASSRLTSDTGELF
TRBV6-1	11	TRBJ2-1	ASRLLAGNEQF
TRBV5-1	12	TRBJ2-1	ASSRGTSDDEQF
TRBV9	13	TRBJ2-5	ASSDRDRGRETQY
TRBV20-1	8	TRBJ2-1	SARASEQF
TRBV6-5	14	TRBJ2-7	ASSYSVGDSSYEQY
TRBV7-9	12	TRBJ2-5	ASTAQGVEETQY
TRBV5-1	14	TRBJ1-1	ASSSVQGGMNTEAF